Listed below are T cell receptor beta chains from one sample, sequenced in a study of Graves' ophthalmopathy and Graves' hyperthyroidism. Via MiXCR, TCRdb re-called the multiplex PCR reads, giving one row per CDR3 protein. The sample contains around 1,200,000 distinct CDR3 sequences, about two fifths of which appear only once. The sequencing sample was made of peripheral blood or thyroid tissue (not recorded which). All receptors come from an adult man with Graves' hyperthyroidism. Each CDR3 is given with its conserved first and last residue. A D gene is named only where the DNA matches it firmly. The listing skips clone size in some rows; elsewhere it reads once, few, many or a size class.

D	V	J	size	DNA	CDR3
TRBD1	TRBV5-4	TRBJ2-2	few	TGTGCCAGCAGCCCCCCAGGGGGATCGGGGACCGGGGAGCTGTTTTTT	CASSPPGGSGTGELFF
.	TRBV24-1	TRBJ2-7	.	TGTGCCACCAGTGATGGTGCCAGGCTGACGGCCGGGGAGCTGTACTTC	CATSDGARLTAGELYF
.	TRBV7-9	TRBJ1-3	.	TGTGCCAGCAGCTTAGTTGGGACGGCCTCTGGAAACACCATATATTTT	CASSLVGTASGNTIYF
.	TRBV12-3/TRBV12-4	TRBJ2-5	.	TGTGCCAGCAGATTGGGAGTAGGAGAGACCCAGTACTTC	CASRLGVGETQYF
TRBD2	TRBV19	TRBJ2-2	.	TGTGCCAGTAGTCCAAAAGCGGGAGTAAACACCGGGGAGCTGTCTTGG	CASSPKAGVNTGELSW
.	TRBV29-1	TRBJ1-3	.	TGCAGCGTTGGGTCCACGAACACCATATATTTT	CSVGSTNTIYF
TRBD1	TRBV9	TRBJ1-1	.	TGTGCCAGCAACGCCCTCCCGGGACAGGGGGTTGGGGGCACTGAAGCTTTCTTT	CASNALPGQGVGGTEAFF
.	TRBV25-1	TRBJ1-1	.	TGTGCCAGCAGCGTTGAACATGGGAACACTGAAGCTTTCTTT	CASSVEHGNTEAFF
.	TRBV12-3/TRBV12-4	TRBJ2-3	.	TGTGCCAGCAGACAAAGCAGACGCACAGATACGCAGTATTTT	CASRQSRRTDTQYF
.	TRBV20-1	TRBJ2-3	.	TGCAGTGCTTCTCCCCTCAGCGGACTACTCACAGATACGCAGTATTTT	CSASPLSGLLTDTQYF
.	TRBV6-6	TRBJ1-2	few	TGTGCCAGCAGTTACTCGATCTCCGGAAATGGCTACACCTTC	CASSYSISGNGYTF
.	TRBV29-1	TRBJ2-7	.	TGCAGCGCCTTGACAGGAAATCAGCCCCAGCAGTACTTC	CSALTGNQPQQYF
.	TRBV10-3	TRBJ1-1	many	TGTGCCATCAGTGAGGGGGAGACCAACACTGAAGCTTTCTTT	CAISEGETNTEAFF
TRBD1	TRBV20-1	TRBJ2-5	many	TGCAGTGCTAGAGAGAAGGACAGGAGGGAGACCCAGTACTTC	CSAREKDRRETQYF
.	TRBV11-3	TRBJ2-5	many	TGTGCCAGCAGCTTAGGGTTCACAGAGACCCAGTACTTC	CASSLGFTETQYF
TRBD1	TRBV7-9	TRBJ2-7	.	TGTGCCAGCAGACCAGACGAGACAGGGCTCGAGCAGTACTTC	CASRPDETGLEQYF
.	TRBV7-2	TRBJ2-7	many	TGCGCCAGCAGCTTGGCCGGTGGGGGGACCTACGAGCAGTACTTC	CASSLAGGGTYEQYF
.	TRBV14	TRBJ1-3	many	TGTGCCACTCGAACCGGAAACACCATATATTTT	CATRTGNTIYF
.	TRBV10-2	TRBJ2-7	many	TGCGCCAGCAGTGAGTCGAGCCAGCCCCCGCGGTACTTC	CASSESSQPPRYF
.	TRBV5-1	TRBJ1-1	few	TGCGCCAGCAGCTTCCGGGGGATAGGGGACACTGAAGCTTTCTTT	CASSFRGIGDTEAFF
.	TRBV7-9	TRBJ1-6	few	TGTGCCAGCAGCTTGGGTTGGGGCTCGAGACTTGGGGCCTATAATTCACCCCTCCACTTT	CASSLGWGSRLGAYNSPLHF
.	TRBV14	TRBJ1-1	many	TGTGCCAGCAGCCAAGCGCTGAACACTGAAGCTTTCTTT	CASSQALNTEAFF
.	TRBV20-1	TRBJ1-1	.	TGCAGTCATAGGACAGAGCGGGAGAGCACTGAAGCTTTCTTT	CSHRTERESTEAFF
TRBD1	TRBV20-1	TRBJ1-2	many	TGCAGTGCAAACCGGGACAGGGGGCAATACGGCTACACCTTC	CSANRDRGQYGYTF
.	TRBV7-2	TRBJ2-7	many	TGTGCCAGCAGCCACAGAGGGGGGTACTACGAGCAGTACTTC	CASSHRGGYYEQYF
TRBD1	TRBV10-3	TRBJ1-1	many	TGTGCCATCACCGGACAGGGGGAAACTGAAGCTTTCTTT	CAITGQGETEAFF
TRBD1	TRBV2	TRBJ1-2	.	TGTGCCAGTAGTTACGGACAGGGGCTTGGCTACGCCTTC	CASSYGQGLGYAF
TRBD1	TRBV7-2	TRBJ1-1	.	TGTGCCAGCAGCTGGCGGACAGGACCCACTGAAGCTTTCTTT	CASSWRTGPTEAFF
TRBD1	TRBV7-2	TRBJ1-2	many	TGTGCCAGCAGCGTTGGACAGGGGTCGGATGGCTACACCTTC	CASSVGQGSDGYTF
.	TRBV10-3	TRBJ1-1	.	TGTGCCATCAGCTTGATCATGAACACTGAAGCTTTCTTT	CAISLIMNTEAFF
TRBD2	TRBV10-3	TRBJ2-7	.	TGTGCCATCAGTGCGACTAGCGGGAGGGCCCGGGCCTACGAGCAGTACTTC	CAISATSGRARAYEQYF
.	TRBV29-1	TRBJ2-2	many	TGCAGCGTGGAAAAGAGGGGGGCCGGGGAGCTGTTTTTT	CSVEKRGAGELFF
TRBD2	TRBV5-4	TRBJ2-7	few	TGTGCCAGCAGCTTCGCCGGGACTAGCGGGAGAGGATACGAGCAGTACTTC	CASSFAGTSGRGYEQYF
TRBD1	TRBV24-1	TRBJ1-2	.	TGTGCCACCAGTGATTTCCAACCGGGACAGGGATACTATGGTTACACCTTC	CATSDFQPGQGYYGYTF
TRBD1	TRBV7-2	TRBJ1-1	once	TGTGCCAGCAGCTTAGTCATACAGGGGGGGACTGAAGCTTTCTTT	CASSLVIQGGTEAFF
TRBD1	TRBV19	TRBJ2-2	few	TGTGCCAGTAGTATGAGACAGGGGTTCGCCGGGGAGCTGTTTTTT	CASSMRQGFAGELFF
.	TRBV7-9	TRBJ2-6	many	TGTGCGAATAGAAGGGCACAGGAAACCACCTCTGGGGCCAACGTCCTGACTTTC	CANRRAQETTSGANVLTF
TRBD1	TRBV5-4	TRBJ1-1	.	TGTGCCAGCAGCTTTAAACAGGGGACCTCCACTGAAGCTTTCTTT	CASSFKQGTSTEAFF
TRBD1	TRBV5-1	TRBJ1-2	.	TGCGCCAGCACGCAGGGGGCGGGGGCAGATGGCTACACCTTC	CASTQGAGADGYTF
TRBD1	TRBV6-5	TRBJ1-2	few	TGTGCCAGCAGTTACTCGACAGGGAGAGGAGGCTACACCTTC	CASSYSTGRGGYTF
.	TRBV2	TRBJ1-1	many	TGTGCCAGCAGTAAGGAGGGCCGGACTGAAGCTTTCTTT	CASSKEGRTEAFF
.	TRBV14	TRBJ2-7	many	TGTGCCAGCAGCCACCGGGACACCGAGCAGTACTTC	CASSHRDTEQYF
TRBD2	TRBV15	TRBJ2-5	few	TGTGCCACCAGCAGAGATAGCCTACGGGAGGGCATCCAAGAGACCCAGTACTTC	CATSRDSLREGIQETQYF
.	TRBV7-2	TRBJ2-5	once	TGTGCCAGCAGCGACGGTGACAGCCAAGAGACCCAGTACTTC	CASSDGDSQETQYF
TRBD1	TRBV5-1	TRBJ1-1	once	TGCGCCAGCAGCGGTGGGACAGGGGGAACTGAAGTTTTCTTT	CASSGGTGGTEVFF
.	TRBV7-9	TRBJ1-2	many	TGTGCCAGCAGCTTAGTTTCCAGGGCCCCTTCTAGCTACACCTTC	CASSLVSRAPSSYTF
.	TRBV5-1	TRBJ2-6	.	TGCGCCAGCAGCCCGGGCGCTACTGGGGCCAACGTCCTGACTTTC	CASSPGATGANVLTF
.	TRBV29-1	TRBJ1-6	.	TGCAGCTTAGCCAATTCACCCCTCCACTTT	CSLANSPLHF
TRBD1	TRBV20-1	TRBJ1-6	many	TGCAGTGCTAGACGGTTGGGACAGGGGACAAATTCACCCCTCCACTTT	CSARRLGQGTNSPLHF
TRBD2	TRBV4-3	TRBJ2-7	many	TGCGCCAGCAGCCCTGGGACTAGCGGACACTCCTACGAGCAGTACTTC	CASSPGTSGHSYEQYF
TRBD2	TRBV7-9	TRBJ2-1	.	TGTGCCAGCAGCTTACGCGGGAGCTCCTACAATGAGCAGTTCTTC	CASSLRGSSYNEQFF
.	TRBV10-3	TRBJ2-7	.	TGTGCCATCAGCGGACCGCTTGAGCAGTACTTC	CAISGPLEQYF
TRBD2	TRBV20-1	TRBJ2-7	few	TGCAGTGCTAGAGTTCCTAGCGGGAGCTACGAGCAGTACTTC	CSARVPSGSYEQYF
TRBD1	TRBV20-1	TRBJ1-1	many	TGCAGTGCGACGGACAGGGGGAACACTGAAGCTTTCTTT	CSATDRGNTEAFF
.	TRBV10-1	TRBJ1-1	many	TGCGCCAGCAGGGAAACAGGGAGCACTGAAGCTTTCTTT	CASRETGSTEAFF
TRBD1	TRBV12-3/TRBV12-4	TRBJ1-1	few	TGTGCCAGCAGTACGGGACAGATAACTGAAGCTTTCTTT	CASSTGQITEAFF